The present T cell receptor (beta chain) was sequenced within a study of cytomegalovirus exposure and HLA in healthy donors. General study points: Sequencing artifact likely explains a cluster of highly shared sequence variants. Analyzed later, most CMV-associated TCR beta chains appeared HLA-restricted.

The PCR contained 60 Vbeta and 13 Jbeta primers. TCRdb keeps only in-frame clones here, not all; method: immunoSEQ multiplex PCR. Seen here are fewer than 200,000 clones, roughly four fifths observed once, and the top ten hold more than 0.75%. Participants comprised healthy donors of bone marrow. Notes on this clone: As yet, its antigen is unknown.

CDR1 and CDR2 from the germline V gene are DFQATT and SNEGSKA (reference sequence). Trimming shortened V by 4 bases and J by 9 bases, and 4 bases separated the two germline ends. The CDR3 contains 9 residues. The clonotype originates from a girl aged 2-10 years in good health and CMV-seropositive. This chain connects TRBV20-1 to TRBJ2-1; no definite D call. The specimen was PBMCs. CDR3 in amino acids: CSANSEQFF. As DNA, the CDR3 is TGCAGTGCTAACTCTGAGCAGTTCTTC.